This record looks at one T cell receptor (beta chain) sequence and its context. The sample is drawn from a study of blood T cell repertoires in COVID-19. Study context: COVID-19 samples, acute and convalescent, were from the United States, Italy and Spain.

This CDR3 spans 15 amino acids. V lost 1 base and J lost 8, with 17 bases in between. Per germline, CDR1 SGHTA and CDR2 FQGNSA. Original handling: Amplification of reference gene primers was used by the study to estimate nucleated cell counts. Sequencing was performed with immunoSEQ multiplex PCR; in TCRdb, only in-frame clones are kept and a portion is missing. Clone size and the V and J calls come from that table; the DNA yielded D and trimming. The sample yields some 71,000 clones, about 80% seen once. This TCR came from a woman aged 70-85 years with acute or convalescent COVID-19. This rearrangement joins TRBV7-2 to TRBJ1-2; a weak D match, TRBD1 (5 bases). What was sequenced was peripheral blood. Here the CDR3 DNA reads TGTGCCAGCAGCTTAGTGCCGGGCGCGGGGCGCGGCTACACCTTC. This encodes CASSLVPGAGRGYTF.